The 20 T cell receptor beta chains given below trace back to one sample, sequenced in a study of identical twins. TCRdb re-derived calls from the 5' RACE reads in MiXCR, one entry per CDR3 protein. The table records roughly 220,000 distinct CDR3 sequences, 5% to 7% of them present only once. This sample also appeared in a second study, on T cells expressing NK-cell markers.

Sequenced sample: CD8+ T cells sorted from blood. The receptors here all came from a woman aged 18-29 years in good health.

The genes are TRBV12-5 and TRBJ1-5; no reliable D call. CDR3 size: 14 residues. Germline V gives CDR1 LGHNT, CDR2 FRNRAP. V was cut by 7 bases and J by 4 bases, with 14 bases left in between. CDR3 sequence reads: CASERGQENQPQHF. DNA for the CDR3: TGTGCTAGTGAAAGAGGGCAGGAGAATCAGCCCCAGCATTTT.

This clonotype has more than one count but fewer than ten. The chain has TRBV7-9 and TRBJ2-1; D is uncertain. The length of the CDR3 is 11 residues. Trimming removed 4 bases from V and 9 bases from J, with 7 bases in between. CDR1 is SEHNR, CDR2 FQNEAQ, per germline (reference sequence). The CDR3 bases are TGTGCCAGCAGCTCTCCGACTGAGCAGTTCTTC. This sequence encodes CASSSPTEQFF.

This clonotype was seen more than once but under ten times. CDR3 region: CASRGDRDIQYF. In nucleotides, the CDR3 is TGTGCCAGCAGAGGGGACAGGGACATTCAGTACTTC. The chain joins TRBV2 to TRBJ2-4; TRBD1 aligns across 9 bases. The CDR3 is made up of 12 amino acids. Per the germline V gene, CDR1 is SNHLY and CDR2 is FYNNEI. V lost 6 bases to trimming and J lost 8 bases; unmatched junction nucleotides: 2.

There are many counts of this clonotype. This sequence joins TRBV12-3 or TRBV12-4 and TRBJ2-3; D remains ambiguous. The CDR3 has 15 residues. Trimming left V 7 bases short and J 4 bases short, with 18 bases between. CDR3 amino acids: CASIEGPGLADTQYF. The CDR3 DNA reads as TGTGCCAGCATTGAAGGACCTGGTCTAGCAGATACGCAGTATTTT.

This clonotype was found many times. The CDR3 reads CSVHTARLGHYEQYF. CDR3 DNA: TGCAGCGTCCACACTGCCAGACTAGGTCACTACGAGCAGTACTTC. The chain links TRBV29-1 to TRBJ2-7, with D tentatively TRBD2 (6 bases). The CDR3 totals 15 residues. V lost 6 bases and J lost 3, with 21 bases in between. CDR1 is SQVTM and CDR2 is ANQGSEA in the germline V gene.

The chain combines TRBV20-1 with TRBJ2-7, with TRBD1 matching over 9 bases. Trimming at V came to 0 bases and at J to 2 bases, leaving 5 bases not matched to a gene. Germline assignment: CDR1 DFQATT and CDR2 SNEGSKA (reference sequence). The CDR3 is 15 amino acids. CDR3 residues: CSARDPDRGAYEQYF. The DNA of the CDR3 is TGCAGTGCTAGAGATCCGGACAGGGGAGCCTACGAGCAGTACTTC.

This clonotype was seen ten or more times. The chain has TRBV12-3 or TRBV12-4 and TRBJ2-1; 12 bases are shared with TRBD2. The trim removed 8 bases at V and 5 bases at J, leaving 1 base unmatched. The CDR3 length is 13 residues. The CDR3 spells CASGLAGNNEQFF. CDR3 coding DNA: TGTGCCAGCGGACTAGCGGGAAACAATGAGCAGTTCTTC.

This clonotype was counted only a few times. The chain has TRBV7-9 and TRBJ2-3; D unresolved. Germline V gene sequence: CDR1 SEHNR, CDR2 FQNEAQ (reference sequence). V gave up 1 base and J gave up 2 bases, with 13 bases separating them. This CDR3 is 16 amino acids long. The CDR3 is CASSLGHYRFTDTQYF. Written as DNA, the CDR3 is TGTGCCAGCAGCTTAGGCCACTACCGGTTCACAGATACGCAGTATTTT.

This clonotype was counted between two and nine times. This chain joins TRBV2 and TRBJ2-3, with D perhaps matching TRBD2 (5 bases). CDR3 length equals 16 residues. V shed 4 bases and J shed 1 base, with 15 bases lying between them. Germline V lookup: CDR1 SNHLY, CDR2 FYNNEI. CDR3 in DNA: TGTGCCAGCAGTGCATCGGGATCAAGTCGCACAGATACGCAGTATTTT. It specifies CASSASGSSRTDTQYF.

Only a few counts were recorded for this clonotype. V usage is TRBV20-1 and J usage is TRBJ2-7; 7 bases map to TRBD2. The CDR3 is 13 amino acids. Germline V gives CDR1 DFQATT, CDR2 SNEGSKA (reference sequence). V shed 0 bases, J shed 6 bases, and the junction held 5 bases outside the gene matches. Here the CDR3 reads CSAREGGSREQYF. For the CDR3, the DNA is TGCAGTGCTAGAGAGGGCGGGAGTCGCGAGCAGTACTTC.

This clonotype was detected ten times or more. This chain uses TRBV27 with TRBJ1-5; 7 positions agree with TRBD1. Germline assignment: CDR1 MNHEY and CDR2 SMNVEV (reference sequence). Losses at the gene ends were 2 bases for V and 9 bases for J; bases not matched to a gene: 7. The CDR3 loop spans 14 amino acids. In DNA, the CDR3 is TGTGCCAGCAGTTTACAAGGGGGCAACCGGCCCCAGCATTTT. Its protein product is CASSLQGGNRPQHF.

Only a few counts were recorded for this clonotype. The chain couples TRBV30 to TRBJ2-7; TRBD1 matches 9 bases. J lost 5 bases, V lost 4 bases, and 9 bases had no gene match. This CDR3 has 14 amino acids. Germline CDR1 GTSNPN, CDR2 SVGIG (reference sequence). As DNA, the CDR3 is TGTGCCTGGAACACCGGACAGGGGTTCCACGAGCAGTACTTC. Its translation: CAWNTGQGFHEQYF.

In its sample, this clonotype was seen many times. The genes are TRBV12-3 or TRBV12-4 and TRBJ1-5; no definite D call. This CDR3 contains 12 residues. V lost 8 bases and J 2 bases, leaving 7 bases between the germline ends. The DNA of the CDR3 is TGTGCCAGCCAGTGGGGCAATCAGCCCCAGCATTTT. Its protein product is CASQWGNQPQHF.

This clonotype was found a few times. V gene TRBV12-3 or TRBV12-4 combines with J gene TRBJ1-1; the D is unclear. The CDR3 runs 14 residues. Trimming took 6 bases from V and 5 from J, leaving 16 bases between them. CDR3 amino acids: CASSLPGSGTEAFF. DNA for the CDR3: TGTGCCAGCAGCCTGCCGGGGTCGGGAACTGAAGCTTTCTTT.

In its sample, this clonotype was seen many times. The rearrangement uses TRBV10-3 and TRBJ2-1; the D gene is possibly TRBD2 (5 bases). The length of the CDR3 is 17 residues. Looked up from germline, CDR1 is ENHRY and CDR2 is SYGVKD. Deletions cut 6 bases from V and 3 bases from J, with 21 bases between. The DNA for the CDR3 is TGTGCCATCAGGGGCCCCCTGAGGGCAGGCGTCTACAATGAGCAGTTCTTC. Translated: CAIRGPLRAGVYNEQFF.

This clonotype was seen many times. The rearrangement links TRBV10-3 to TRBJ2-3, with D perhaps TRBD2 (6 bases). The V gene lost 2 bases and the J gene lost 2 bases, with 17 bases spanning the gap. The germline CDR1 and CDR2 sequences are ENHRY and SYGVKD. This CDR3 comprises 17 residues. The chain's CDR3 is CAISETHSGRHTDTQYF. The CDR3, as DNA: TGTGCCATCAGTGAGACACATAGCGGCCGACACACAGATACGCAGTATTTT.

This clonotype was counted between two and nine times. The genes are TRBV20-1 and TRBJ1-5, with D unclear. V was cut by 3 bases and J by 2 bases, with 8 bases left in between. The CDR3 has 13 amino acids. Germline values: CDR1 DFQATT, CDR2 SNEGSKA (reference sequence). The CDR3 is CSASAGGNQPQHF. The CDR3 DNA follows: TGCAGTGCTAGCGCCGGGGGCAATCAGCCCCAGCATTTT.

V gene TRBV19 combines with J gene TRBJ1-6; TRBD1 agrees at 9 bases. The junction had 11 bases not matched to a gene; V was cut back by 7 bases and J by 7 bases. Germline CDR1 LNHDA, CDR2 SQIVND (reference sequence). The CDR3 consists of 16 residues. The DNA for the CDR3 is TGTGCCAGTACGCCGTTTAGGACAGGGGACAATTCACCCCTCCACTTT. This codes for CASTPFRTGDNSPLHF.

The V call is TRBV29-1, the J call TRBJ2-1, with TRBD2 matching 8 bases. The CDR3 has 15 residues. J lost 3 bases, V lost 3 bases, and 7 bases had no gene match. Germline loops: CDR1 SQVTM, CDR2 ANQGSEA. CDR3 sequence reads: CSVEALAGIYNEQFF. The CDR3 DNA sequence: TGCAGCGTTGAGGCCTTAGCGGGGATCTACAATGAGCAGTTCTTC.

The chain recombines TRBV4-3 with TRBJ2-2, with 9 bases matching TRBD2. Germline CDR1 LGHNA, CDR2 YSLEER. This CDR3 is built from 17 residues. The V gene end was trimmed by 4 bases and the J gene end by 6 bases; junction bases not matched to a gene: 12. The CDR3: CASSPQGEREDSGELFF. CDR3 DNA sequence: TGCGCCAGCAGCCCTCAAGGGGAGCGGGAGGATTCCGGGGAGCTGTTTTTT.